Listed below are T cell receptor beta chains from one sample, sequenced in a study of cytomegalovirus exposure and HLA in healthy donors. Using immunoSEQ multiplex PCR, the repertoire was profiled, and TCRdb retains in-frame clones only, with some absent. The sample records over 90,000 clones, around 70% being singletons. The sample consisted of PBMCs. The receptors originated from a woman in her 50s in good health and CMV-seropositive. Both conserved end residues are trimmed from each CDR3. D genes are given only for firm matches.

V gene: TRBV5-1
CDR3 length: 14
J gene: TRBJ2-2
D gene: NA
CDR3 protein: ASSLGVADGTGELF

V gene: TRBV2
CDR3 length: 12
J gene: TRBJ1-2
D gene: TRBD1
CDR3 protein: ASSGGTADYGYT

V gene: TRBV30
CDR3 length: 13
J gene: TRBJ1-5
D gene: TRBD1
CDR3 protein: AWSSTGGDNQPQH

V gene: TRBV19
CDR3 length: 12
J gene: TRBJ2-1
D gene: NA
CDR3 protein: ASSHVLAYNEQF

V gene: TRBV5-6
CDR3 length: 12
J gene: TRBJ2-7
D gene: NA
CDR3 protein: ASSLQVGDSEQY

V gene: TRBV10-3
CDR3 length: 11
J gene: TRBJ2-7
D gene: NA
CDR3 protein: AISESRRYEQY

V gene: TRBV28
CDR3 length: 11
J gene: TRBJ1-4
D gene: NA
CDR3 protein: ASSWQGREKLF

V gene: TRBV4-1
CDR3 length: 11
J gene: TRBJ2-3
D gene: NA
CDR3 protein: ASSQRSRDTQY

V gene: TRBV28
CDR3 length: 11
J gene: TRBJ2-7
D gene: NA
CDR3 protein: ASSLGLPYEQY

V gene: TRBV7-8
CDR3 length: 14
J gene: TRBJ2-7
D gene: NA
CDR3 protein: ASSPFGGPSSYEQY

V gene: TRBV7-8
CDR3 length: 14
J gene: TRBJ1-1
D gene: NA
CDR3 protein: ASSSSLAQMNTEAF

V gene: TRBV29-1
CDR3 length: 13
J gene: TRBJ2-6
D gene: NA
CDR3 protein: SVGTPSSGANVLT

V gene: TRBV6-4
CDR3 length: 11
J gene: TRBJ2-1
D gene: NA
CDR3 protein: ASSQNSYNEQF

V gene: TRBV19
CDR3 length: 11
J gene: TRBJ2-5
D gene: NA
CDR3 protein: ASSIAGVETQY

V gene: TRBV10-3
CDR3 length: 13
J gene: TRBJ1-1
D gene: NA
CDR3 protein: AIRDPGHENTEAF

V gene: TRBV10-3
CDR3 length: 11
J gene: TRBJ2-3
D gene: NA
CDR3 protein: AISERGTDTQY

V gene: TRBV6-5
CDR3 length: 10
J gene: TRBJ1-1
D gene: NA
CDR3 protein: ASSRLNTEAF

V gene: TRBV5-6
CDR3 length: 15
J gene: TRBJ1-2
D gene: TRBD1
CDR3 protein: ASSSLPGQGGLYGYT

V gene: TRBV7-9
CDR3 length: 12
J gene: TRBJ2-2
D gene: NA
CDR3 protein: ASSLSGQTGELF

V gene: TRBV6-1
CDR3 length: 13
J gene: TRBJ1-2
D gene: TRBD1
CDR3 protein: ASSPTQGARYGYT

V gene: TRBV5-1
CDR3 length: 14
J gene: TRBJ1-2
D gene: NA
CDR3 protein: ASSLDGRGWGYGYT

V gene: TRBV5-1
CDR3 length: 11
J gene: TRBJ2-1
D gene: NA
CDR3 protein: ASSLPSRDEQF

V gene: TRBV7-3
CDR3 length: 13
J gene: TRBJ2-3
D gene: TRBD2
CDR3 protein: ASSWTSGRTDTQY

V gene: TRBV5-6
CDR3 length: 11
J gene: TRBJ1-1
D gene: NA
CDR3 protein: ASSYDRATEAF

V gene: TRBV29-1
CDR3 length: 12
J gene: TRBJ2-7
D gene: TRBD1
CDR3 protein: SVALTGNIHEQY

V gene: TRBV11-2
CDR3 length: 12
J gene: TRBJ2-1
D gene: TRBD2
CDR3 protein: ATQTSGSYNEQF

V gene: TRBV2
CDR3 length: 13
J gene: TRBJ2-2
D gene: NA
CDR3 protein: ASSEWGRDTGELF

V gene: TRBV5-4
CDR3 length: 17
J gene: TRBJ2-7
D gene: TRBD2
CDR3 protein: ASSLGGPSGRSSSYEQY

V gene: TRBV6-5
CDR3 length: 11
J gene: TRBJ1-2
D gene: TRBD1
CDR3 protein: ASSRDRVNGYT

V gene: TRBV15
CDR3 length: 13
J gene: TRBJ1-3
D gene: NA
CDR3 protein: ATSTGGWSGNTIY

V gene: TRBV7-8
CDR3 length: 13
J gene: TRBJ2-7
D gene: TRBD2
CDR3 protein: ASSPGASGFYEQY

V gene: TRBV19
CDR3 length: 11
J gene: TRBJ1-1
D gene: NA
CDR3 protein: ASRNGGSAEAF

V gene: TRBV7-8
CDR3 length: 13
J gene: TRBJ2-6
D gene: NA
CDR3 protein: ASSFRGPGANVLT

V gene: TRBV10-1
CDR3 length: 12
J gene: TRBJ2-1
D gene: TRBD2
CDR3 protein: ASAGGAGVGEQF

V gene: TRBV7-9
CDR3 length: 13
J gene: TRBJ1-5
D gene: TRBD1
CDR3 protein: ASSQPGTGDQPQH

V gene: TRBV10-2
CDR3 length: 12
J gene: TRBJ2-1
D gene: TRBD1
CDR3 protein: ASSVLQGWAEQF

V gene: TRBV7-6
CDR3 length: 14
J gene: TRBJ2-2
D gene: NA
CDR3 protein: ASGRGSRTNTGELF

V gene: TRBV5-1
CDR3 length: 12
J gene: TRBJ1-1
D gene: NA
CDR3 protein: ASSLEAGNTEAF

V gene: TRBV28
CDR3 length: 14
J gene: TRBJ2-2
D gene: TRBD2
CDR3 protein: ASSESGRTFGGELF

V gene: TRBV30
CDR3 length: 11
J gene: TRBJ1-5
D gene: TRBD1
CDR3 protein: AWSQGAYQPQH

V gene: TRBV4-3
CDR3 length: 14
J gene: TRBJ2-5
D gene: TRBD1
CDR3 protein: ASSQEATGGQETQY